This entry features one T cell receptor (beta chain) sequence. This sample was taken from a study of blood T cell repertoires in COVID-19. The germline gives CDR1 LGHNA, CDR2 YSLEER. Trimming removed 4 bases from V and 3 bases from J; junction bases left unmatched: 9. This CDR3 region has 17 residues. Per the original methods: For nucleated cells, counts were estimated from reference gene primer amplification. Measured with immunoSEQ multiplex PCR; TCRdb has only the in-frame clones, and not every one. V and J calls and clone size are those listed in that table; D and trimming were worked out from the DNA. This sample yields 120,000 or so clones, of which approximately 80% are seen a single time; 37% belongs to the top ten.

The V call is TRBV4-3, the J call TRBJ2-6; 7 bases agree with TRBD1. Sequenced input: peripheral blood. This sequence was found in a man in his forties or fifties with active or convalescent COVID-19. The CDR3 coding sequence is TGCGCCAGCAGCCGCTCCGACAGGGCGAATGGGGCCAACGTCCTGACTTTC. As protein: CASSRSDRANGANVLTF.